This T cell receptor (beta chain) was profiled in a study of blood T cell repertoires in COVID-19. Study overall: Samples came from the United States, Italy and Spain, spanning acute and convalescent COVID-19.

Sequenced by immunoSEQ multiplex PCR; TCRdb stores in-frame clones only, minus some. The top ten hold about 59% of the sample, which has 50,000 or so clones, over 80% seen once. This CDR3 is built from 15 residues. V lost 4 bases and J lost 6; bases outside the gene matches: 12. The germline CDR1 and CDR2 sequences are SQVTM and ANQGSEA. The chain carries TRBV29-1 and TRBJ2-7; 10 bases align to TRBD1. Material for sequencing was peripheral blood. This receptor was taken from a man between 65 and 85 years old with acute or convalescent COVID-19. The CDR3 here is CSVGPGTGDFGEQYF. In nucleotides, the CDR3 is TGCAGCGTTGGGCCGGGGACAGGGGATTTCGGCGAGCAGTACTTC.